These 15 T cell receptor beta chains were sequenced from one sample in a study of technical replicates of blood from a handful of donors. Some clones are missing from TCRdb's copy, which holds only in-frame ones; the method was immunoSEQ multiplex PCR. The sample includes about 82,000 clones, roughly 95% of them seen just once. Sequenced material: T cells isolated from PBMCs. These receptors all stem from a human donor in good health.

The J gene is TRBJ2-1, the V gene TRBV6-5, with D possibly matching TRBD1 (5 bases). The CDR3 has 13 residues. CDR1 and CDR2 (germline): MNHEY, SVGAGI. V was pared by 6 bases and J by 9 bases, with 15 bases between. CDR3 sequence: CASSLFLGREQFF. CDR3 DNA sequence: TGTGCCAGCAGCTTATTTTTGGGGCGTGAGCAGTTCTTC.

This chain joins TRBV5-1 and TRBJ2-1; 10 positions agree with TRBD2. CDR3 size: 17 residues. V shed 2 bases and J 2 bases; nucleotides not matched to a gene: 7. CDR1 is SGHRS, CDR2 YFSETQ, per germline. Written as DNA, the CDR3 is TGCGCCAGCAGCTTACTTCCAGCGGGAGGGACCTACAATGAGCAGTTCTTC. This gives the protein CASSLLPAGGTYNEQFF.

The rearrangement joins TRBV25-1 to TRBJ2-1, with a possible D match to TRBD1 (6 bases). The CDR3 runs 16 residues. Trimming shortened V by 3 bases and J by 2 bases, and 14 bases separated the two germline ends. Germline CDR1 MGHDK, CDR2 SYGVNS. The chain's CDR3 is CASSEPYGTTYNEQFF. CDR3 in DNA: TGTGCCAGCAGTGAGCCTTACGGGACAACCTACAATGAGCAGTTCTTC. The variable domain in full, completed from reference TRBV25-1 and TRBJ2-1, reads EADIYQTPRYLVIGTGKKITLECSQTMGHDKMYWYQQDPGMELHLIHYSYGVNSTEKGDLSSESTVSRIRTEHFPLTLESARPSHTSQYLCASSEPYGTTYNEQFFGPGTRLTVL.

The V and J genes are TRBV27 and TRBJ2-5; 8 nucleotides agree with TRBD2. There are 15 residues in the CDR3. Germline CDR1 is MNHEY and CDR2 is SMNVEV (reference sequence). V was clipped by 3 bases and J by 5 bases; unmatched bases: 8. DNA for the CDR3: TGTGCCAGCAGTTTTGGAGTAGCGGGATCTGAGACCCAGTACTTC. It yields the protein CASSFGVAGSETQYF.

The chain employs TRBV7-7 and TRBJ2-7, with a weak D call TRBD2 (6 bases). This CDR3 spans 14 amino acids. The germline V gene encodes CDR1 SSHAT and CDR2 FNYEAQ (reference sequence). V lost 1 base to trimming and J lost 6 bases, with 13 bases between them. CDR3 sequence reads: CASSLESGVGEQYF. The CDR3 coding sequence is TGTGCCAGCAGCTTAGAGTCGGGAGTAGGCGAGCAGTACTTC.

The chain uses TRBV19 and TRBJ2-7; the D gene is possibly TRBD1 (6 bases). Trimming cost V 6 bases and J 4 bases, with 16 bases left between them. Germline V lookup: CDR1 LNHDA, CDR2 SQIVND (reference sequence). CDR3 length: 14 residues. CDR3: CASSTLLGGYEQYF. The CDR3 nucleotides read TGTGCCAGTAGCACCTTATTAGGGGGATACGAGCAGTACTTC.

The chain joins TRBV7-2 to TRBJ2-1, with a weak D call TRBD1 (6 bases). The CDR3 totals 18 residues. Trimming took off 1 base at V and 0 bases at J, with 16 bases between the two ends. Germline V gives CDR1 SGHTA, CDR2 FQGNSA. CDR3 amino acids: CASSLGGLDSSSYNEQFF. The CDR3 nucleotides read TGTGCCAGCAGCTTAGGGGGTTTGGACAGCAGCTCCTACAATGAGCAGTTCTTC.

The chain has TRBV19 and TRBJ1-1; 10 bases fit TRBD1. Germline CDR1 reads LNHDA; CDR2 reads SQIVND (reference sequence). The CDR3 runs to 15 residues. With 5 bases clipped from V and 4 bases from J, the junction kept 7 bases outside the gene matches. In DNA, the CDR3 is TGTGCCAGTAGTCCGGGACAGGGGCTCGGCACTGAAGCTTTCTTT. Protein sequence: CASSPGQGLGTEAFF.

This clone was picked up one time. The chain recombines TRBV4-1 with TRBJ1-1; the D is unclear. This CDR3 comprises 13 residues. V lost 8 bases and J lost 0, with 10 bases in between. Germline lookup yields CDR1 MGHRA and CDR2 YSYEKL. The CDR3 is CASGYQVNTEAFF. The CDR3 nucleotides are TGCGCCAGCGGGTATCAGGTGAACACTGAAGCTTTCTTT.

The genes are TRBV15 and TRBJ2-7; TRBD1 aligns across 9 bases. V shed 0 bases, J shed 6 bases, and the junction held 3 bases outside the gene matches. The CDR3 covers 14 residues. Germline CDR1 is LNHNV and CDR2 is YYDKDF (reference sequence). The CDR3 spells CATSRDRTGAEQYF. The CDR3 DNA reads TGTGCCACCAGCAGAGATCGGACAGGGGCCGAGCAGTACTTC.

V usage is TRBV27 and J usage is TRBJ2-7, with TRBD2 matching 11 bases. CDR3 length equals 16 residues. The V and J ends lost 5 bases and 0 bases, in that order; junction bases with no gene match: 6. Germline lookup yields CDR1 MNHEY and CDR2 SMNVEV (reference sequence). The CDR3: CASSQTSGIPSYEQYF. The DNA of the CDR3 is TGTGCCAGCAGTCAGACTAGCGGGATTCCCTCCTACGAGCAGTACTTC.

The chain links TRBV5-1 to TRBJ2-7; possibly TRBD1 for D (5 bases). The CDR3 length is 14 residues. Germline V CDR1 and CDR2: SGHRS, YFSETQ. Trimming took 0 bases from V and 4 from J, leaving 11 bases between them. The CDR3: CASSLAGNGYEQYF. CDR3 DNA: TGCGCCAGCAGCTTGGCAGGGAACGGTTACGAGCAGTACTTC.

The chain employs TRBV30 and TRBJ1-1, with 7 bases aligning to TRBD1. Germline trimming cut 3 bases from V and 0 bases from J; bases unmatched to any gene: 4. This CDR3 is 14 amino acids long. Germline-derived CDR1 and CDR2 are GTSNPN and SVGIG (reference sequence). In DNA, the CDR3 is TGTGCCTGGAGCTGGGACAGATTGAACACTGAAGCTTTCTTT. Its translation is CAWSWDRLNTEAFF.

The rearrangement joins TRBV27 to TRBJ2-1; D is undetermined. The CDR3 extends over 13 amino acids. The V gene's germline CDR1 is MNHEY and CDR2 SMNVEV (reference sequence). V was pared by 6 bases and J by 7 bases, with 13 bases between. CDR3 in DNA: TGTGCCAGCAGCCTCTACTACACAAATGAGCAGTTCTTC. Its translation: CASSLYYTNEQFF.

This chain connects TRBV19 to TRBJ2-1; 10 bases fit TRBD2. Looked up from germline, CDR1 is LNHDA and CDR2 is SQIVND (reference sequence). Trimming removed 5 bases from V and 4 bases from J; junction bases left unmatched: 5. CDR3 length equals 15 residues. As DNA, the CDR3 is TGTGCCAGTAGTCCCTCGGGACTAGCGTACAATGAGCAGTTCTTC. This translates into CASSPSGLAYNEQFF.